The sequence of this T cell receptor (beta chain) was determined in a study of CD8 T cells in ankylosing spondylitis. General study results and limits: One TCR beta motif, made up of under ten highly homologous variants, appeared characteristic of ankylosing spondylitis blood.

Comments on this clonotype: Its specificity is unknown.

The CDR3 is 14 residues long. Germline values: CDR1 SGHRS, CDR2 YFSETQ. V was shortened by 5 bases and J by 1 base, with 12 bases between the two germline ends. In making TCR beta libraries, quantitative 5'-RACE with molecular barcodes was used. In TCRdb, the 5' RACE reads were re-called with MiXCR into one record per CDR3 protein. The data contain just under 350,000 distinct CDR3 sequences, about 15% of them seen just once; the ten biggest clones take up roughly 1.1%. V gene TRBV5-1 combines with J gene TRBJ1-1, with D tentatively TRBD1 (5 bases). The receptor was derived from a male donor with ankylosing spondylitis or in good health (not recorded which). Sequencing was done on a sample of blood, either unsorted or a sorted T cell fraction (not recorded which). The CDR3: CASSSDGGNTEAFF. The DNA of the CDR3 is TGCGCCAGCAGTTCAGACGGGGGGAACACTGAAGCTTTCTTT.